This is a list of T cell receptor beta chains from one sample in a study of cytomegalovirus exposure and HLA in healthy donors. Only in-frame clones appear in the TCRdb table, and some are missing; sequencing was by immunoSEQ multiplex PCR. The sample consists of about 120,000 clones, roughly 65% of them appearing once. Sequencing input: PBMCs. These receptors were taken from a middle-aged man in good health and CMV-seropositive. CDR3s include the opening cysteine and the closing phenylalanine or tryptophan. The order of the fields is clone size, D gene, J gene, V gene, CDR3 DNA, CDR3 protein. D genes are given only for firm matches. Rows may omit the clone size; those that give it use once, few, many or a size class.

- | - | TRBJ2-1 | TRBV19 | TGTGCCAGTAAGATTGACGGGTCGAATGAGCAGTTCTTC | CASKIDGSNEQFF
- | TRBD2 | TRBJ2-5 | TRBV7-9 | TGTGCCAGCAGCCAGACTAGCGCAATTGAGACCCAGTACTTC | CASSQTSAIETQYF
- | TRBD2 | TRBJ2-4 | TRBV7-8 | TGTGCCAGCAGCTCGCTAGCGGGGGGAGCCAAAAACATTCAGTACTTC | CASSSLAGGAKNIQYF
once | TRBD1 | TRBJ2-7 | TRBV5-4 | TGTGCCAGCAGCGCCGGACAGGGTTCCTACGAGCAGTACTTC | CASSAGQGSYEQYF
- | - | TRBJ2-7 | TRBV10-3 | TGTGCCATCAGTGCTTGGGGCAGCAGAATCCAATCCTACGAGCAGTACTTC | CAISAWGSRIQSYEQYF
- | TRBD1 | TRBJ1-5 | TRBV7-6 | TGTGCCAGCAGCCGGACAGGGGATTATCAGCCCCAGCATTTT | CASSRTGDYQPQHF
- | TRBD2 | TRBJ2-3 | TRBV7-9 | TGTGCCAGCAGCTTAGGGGGCCTAGCGGGCGATACGCAGTATTTT | CASSLGGLAGDTQYF
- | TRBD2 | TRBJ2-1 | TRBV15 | TGTGCCACCAGCAGACCAGCGGGGGACCGGTACAATGAGCAGTTCTTC | CATSRPAGDRYNEQFF
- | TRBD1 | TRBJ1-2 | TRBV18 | TGTGCCAGCTCACCAACAGGGGACAACTATGGCTACACCTTC | CASSPTGDNYGYTF
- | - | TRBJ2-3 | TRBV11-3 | TGTGCCAGCAGCTTAGATGGGCAGGGTAGCACAGATACGCAGTATTTT | CASSLDGQGSTDTQYF
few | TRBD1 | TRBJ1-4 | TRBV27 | TGTGCCAGCAGTTCGGACAGGACTAATGAAAAACTGTTTTTT | CASSSDRTNEKLFF
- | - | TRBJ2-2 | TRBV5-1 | TGCGCCAGCAGCTCCGCCAGGAACACCGGGGAGCTGTTTTTT | CASSSARNTGELFF
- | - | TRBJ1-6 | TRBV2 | TGTGCCAAACAGGGTTCCAATTCACCCCTCCACTTT | CAKQGSNSPLHF